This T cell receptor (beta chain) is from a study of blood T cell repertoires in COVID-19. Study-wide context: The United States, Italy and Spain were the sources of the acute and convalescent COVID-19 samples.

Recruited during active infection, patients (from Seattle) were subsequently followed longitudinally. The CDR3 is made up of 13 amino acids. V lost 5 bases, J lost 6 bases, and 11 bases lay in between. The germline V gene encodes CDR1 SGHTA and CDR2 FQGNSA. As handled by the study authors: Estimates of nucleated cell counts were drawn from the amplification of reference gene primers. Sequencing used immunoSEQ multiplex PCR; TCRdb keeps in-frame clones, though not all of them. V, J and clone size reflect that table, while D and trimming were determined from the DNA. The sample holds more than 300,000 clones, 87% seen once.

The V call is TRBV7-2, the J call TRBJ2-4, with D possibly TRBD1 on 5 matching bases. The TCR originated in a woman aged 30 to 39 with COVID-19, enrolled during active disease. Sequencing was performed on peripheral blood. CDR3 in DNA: TGTGCCAGCAGCCAGGGCGGTGGAAACATTCAGTACTTC. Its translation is CASSQGGGNIQYF.